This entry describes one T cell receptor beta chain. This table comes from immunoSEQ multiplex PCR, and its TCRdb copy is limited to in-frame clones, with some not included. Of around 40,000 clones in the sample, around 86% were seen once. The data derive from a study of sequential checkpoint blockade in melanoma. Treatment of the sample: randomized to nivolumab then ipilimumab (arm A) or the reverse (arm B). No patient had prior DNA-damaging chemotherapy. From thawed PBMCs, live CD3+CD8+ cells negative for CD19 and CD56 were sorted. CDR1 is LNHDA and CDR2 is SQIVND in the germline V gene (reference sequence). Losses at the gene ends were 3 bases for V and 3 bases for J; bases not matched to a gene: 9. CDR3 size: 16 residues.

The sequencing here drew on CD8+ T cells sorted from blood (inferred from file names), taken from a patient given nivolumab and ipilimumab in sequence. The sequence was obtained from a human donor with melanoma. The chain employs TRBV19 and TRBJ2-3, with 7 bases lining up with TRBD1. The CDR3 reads CASSMATGMMTDTQYF. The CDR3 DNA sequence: TGTGCCAGTAGTATGGCGACAGGGATGATGACAGATACGCAGTATTTT.